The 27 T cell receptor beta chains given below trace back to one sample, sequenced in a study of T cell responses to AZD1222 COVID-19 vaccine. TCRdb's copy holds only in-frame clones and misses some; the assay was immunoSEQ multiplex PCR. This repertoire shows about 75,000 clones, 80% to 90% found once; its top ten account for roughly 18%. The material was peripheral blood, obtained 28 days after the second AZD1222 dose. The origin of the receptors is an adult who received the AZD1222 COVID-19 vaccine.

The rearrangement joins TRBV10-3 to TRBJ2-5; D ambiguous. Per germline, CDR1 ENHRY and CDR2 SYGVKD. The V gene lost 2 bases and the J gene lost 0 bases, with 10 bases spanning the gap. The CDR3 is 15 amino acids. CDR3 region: CAISEGRAHQETQYF. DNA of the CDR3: TGTGCCATCAGTGAGGGTAGGGCCCACCAAGAGACCCAGTACTTC.

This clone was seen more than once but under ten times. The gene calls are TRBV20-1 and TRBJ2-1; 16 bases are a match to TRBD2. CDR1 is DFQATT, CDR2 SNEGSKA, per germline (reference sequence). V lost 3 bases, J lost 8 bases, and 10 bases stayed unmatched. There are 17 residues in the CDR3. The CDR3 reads CSASPPGTSGGAYEQFF. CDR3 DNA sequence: TGCAGTGCTAGTCCACCCGGGACTAGCGGGGGGGCTTATGAGCAGTTCTTC.

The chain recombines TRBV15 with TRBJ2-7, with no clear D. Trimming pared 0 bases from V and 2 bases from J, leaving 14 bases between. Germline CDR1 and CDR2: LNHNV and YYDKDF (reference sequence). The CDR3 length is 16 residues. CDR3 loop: CATSRDLVRPPYEQYF. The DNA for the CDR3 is TGTGCCACCAGCAGAGATCTAGTCAGGCCCCCCTACGAGCAGTACTTC.

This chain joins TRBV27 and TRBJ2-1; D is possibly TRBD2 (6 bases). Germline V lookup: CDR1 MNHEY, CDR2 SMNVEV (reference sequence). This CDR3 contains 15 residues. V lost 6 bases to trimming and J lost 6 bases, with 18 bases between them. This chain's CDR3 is CASSPTDTGANEQFF. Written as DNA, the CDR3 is TGTGCCAGCAGCCCAACCGATACGGGAGCCAATGAGCAGTTCTTC.

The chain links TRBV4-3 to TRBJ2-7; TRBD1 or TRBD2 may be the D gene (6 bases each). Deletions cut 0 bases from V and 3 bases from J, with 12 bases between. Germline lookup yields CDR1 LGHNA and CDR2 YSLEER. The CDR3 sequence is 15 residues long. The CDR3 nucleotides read TGCGCCAGCAGCCAAGAGTGGAGGGGGTTCTACGAGCAGTACTTC. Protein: CASSQEWRGFYEQYF.

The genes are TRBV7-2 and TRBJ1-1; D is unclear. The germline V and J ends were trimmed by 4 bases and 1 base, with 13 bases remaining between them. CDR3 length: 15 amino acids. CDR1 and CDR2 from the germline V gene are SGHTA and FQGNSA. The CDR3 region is CASSSVVGSNTEAFF. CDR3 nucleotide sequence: TGTGCCAGCAGCTCAGTGGTGGGATCGAACACTGAAGCTTTCTTT.

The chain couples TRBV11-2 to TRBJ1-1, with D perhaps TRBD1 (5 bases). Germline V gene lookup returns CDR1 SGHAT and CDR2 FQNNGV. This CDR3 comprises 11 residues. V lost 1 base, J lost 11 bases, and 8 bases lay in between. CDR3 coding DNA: TGTGCCAGCAGCTTAGGAGGGGCCGCTTTCTTT. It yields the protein CASSLGGAAFF.

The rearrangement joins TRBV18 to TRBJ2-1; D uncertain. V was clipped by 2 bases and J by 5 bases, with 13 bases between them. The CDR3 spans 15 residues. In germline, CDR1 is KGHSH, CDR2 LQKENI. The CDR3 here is CASSPGKADDNEQFF. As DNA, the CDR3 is TGTGCCAGCTCACCAGGGAAGGCAGACGACAATGAGCAGTTCTTC.

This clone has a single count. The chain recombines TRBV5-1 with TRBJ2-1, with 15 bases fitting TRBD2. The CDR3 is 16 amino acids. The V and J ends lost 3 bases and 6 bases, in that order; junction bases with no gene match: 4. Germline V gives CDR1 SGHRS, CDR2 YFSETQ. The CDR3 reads CASSSGLAGGLNEQFF. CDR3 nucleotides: TGCGCCAGCAGCTCGGGACTAGCGGGGGGACTCAATGAGCAGTTCTTC.

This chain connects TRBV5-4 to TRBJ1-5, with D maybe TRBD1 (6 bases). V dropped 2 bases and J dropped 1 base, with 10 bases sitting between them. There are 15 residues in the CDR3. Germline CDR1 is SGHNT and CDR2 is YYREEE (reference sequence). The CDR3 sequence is CASSLGGQSNQPQHF. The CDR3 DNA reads TGTGCCAGCAGCTTAGGTGGACAGAGCAATCAGCCCCAGCATTTT.

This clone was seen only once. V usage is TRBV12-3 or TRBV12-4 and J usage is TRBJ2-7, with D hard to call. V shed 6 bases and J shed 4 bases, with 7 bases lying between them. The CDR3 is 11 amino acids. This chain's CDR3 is CASSSRYEQYF. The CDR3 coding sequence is TGTGCCAGCAGCTCGAGGTACGAGCAGTACTTC.

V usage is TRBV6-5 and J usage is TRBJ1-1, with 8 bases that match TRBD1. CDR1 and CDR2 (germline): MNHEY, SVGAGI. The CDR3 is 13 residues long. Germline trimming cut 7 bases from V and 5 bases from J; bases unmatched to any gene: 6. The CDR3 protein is CASTRGQGTEAFF. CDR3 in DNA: TGTGCCAGCACCAGGGGGCAGGGAACTGAAGCTTTCTTT.

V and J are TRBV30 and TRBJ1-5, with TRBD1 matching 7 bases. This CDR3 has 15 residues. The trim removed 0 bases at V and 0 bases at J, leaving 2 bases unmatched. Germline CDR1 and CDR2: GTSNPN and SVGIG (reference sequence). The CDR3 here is CAWSVGQYSNQPQHF. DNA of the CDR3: TGTGCCTGGAGTGTGGGACAGTATAGCAATCAGCCCCAGCATTTT.

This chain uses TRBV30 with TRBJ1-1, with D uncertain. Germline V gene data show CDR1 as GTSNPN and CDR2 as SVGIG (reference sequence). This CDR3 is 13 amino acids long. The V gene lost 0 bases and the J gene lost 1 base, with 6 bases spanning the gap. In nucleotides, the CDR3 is TGTGCCTGGAGTGTAGAATCGAACACTGAAGCTTTCTTT. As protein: CAWSVESNTEAFF.

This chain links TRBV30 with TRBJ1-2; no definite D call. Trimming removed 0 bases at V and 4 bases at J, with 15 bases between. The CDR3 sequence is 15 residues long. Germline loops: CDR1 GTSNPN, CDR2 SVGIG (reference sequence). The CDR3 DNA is TGTGCCTGGAGTGTACGTCAGTTAGTAGGCTATGGCTACACCTTC. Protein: CAWSVRQLVGYGYTF.

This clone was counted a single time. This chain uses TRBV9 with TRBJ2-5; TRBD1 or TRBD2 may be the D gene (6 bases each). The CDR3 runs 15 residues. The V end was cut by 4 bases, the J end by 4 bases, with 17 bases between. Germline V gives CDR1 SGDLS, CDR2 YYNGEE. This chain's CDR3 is CASSNKPGGRETQYF. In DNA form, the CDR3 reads TGTGCCAGCAGCAATAAGCCCGGGGGCAGAGAGACCCAGTACTTC.

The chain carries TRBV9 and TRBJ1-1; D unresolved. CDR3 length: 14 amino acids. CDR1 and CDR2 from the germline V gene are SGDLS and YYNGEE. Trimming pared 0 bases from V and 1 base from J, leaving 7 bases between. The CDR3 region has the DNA TGTGCCAGCAGCGTAGTCCAGGAGAACACTGAAGCTTTCTTT. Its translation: CASSVVQENTEAFF.

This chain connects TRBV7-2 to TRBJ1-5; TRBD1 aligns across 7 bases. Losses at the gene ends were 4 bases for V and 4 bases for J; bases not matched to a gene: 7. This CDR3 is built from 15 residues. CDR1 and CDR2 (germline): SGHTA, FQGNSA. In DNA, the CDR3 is TGTGCCAGCAGCTCGACAGGGAGGCTTAATCAGCCCCAGCATTTT. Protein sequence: CASSSTGRLNQPQHF.

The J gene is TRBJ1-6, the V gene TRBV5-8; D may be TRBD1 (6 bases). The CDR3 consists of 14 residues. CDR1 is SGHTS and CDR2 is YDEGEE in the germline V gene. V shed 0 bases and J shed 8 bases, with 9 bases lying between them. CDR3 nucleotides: TGTGCCAGCAGCTTGGGGGGGGCAGATTCACCCCTCCACTTT. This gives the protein CASSLGGADSPLHF.

CDR3 in DNA: TGTGCCAGCTCACCTCCCGGGAAGGGGAACAATCAGCCCCAGCATTTT. This encodes CASSPPGKGNNQPQHF. The chain combines TRBV18 with TRBJ1-5; tentative D call: TRBD1 (5 bases). CDR1 is KGHSH, CDR2 LQKENI, per germline. CDR3 length equals 16 residues. V lost 3 bases, J lost 3 bases, and 15 bases lay in between.

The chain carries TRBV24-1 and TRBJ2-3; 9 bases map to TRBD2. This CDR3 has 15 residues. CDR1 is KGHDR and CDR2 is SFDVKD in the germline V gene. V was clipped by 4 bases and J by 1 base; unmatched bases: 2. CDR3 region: CATSDPSGGTDTQYF. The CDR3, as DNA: TGTGCCACCAGTGACCCTAGCGGGGGCACAGATACGCAGTATTTT.

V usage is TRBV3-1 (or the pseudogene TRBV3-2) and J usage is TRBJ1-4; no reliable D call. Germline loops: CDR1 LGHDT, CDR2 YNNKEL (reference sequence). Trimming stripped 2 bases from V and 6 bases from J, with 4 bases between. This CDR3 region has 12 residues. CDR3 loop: CASSQLDEKLFF. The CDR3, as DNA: TGTGCCAGCAGCCAATTGGATGAAAAACTGTTTTTT.

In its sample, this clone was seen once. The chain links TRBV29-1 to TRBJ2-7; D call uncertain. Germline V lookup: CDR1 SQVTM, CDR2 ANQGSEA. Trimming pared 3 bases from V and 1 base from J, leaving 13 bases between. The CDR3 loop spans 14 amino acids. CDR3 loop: CSVEMRLGSYEQYF. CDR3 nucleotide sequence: TGCAGCGTTGAGATGAGGCTGGGGTCCTACGAGCAGTACTTC.

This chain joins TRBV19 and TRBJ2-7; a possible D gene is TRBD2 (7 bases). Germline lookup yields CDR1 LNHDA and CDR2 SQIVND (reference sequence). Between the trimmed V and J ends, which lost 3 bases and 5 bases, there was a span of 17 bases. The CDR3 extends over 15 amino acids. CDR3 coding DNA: TGTGCCAGTAGTATGGGGGGGCTTCTCCGCAACGAGCAGTACTTC. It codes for CASSMGGLLRNEQYF.

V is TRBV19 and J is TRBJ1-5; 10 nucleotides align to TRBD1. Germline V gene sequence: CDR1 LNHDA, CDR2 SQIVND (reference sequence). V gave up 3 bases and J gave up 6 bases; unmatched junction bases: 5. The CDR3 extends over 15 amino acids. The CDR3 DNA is TGTGCCAGTAGTATTCAGTGGACAGGGGGTCAGCCCCAGCATTTT. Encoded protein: CASSIQWTGGQPQHF. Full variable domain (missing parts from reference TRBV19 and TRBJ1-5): DGGITQSPKYLFRKEGQNVTLSCEQNLNHDAMYWYRQDPGQGLRLIYYSQIVNDFQKGDIAEGYSVSREKKESFPLTVTSAQKNPTAFYLCASSIQWTGGQPQHFGDGTRLSIL.

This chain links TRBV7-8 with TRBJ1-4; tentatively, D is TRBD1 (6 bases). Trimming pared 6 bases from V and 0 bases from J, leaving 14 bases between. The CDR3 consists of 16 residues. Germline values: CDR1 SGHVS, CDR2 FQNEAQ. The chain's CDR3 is CASRPGHTTTNEKLFF. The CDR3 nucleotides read TGTGCCAGCAGACCGGGACATACTACAACTAATGAAAAACTGTTTTTT.

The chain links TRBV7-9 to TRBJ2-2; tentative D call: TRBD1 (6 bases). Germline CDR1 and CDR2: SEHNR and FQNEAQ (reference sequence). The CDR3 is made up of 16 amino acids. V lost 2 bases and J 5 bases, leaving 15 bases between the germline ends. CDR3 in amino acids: CASSLPGTTLTGELFF. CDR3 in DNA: TGTGCCAGCAGCTTACCCGGGACAACACTTACCGGGGAGCTGTTTTTT.